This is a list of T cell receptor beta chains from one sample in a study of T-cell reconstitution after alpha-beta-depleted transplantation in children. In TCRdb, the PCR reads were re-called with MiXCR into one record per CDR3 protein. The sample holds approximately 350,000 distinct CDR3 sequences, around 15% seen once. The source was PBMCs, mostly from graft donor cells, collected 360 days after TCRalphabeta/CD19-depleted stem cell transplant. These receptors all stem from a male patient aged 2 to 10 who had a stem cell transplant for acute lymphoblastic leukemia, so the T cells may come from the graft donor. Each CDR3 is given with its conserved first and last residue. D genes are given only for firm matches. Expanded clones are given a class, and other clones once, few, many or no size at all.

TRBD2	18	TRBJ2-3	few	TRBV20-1	TGCAGTGCTAGCCTAAGAATAGCGGGAGGGCCTCTAGCAGATACGCAGTATTTT	CSASLRIAGGPLADTQYF
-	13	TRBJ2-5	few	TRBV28	TGTGCCAGCAGCCTGCCGGGGGCAGAGACCCAGTACTTC	CASSLPGAETQYF
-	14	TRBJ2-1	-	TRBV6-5	TGTGCCAGCAGTTACATTGAGTCCTACAATGAGCAGTTCTTC	CASSYIESYNEQFF
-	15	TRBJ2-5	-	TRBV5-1	TGCGCCAGCAGCTTGGAGGTGGGTTTGGGAGAGACCCAGTACTTC	CASSLEVGLGETQYF
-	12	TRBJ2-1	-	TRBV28	TGTGCCAGCAGAAACCCAGTCCATGAGCAGTTCTTC	CASRNPVHEQFF
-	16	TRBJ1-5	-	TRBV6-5	TGTGCCAGCAGTTACTCGATGGGGAGTAGCAATCAGCCCCAGCATTTT	CASSYSMGSSNQPQHF
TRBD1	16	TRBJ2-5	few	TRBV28	TGTGCCAGCAGTTTGGGTGGGACAGGGAGGCAAGAGACCCAGTACTTC	CASSLGGTGRQETQYF
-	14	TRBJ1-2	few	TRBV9	TGTGCCAGCAGCGTAGCTCCGGATTCTATGGGCTACACCTTC	CASSVAPDSMGYTF
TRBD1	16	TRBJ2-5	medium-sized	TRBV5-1	TGCGCCAGCAGCAACAAACAGGGGGCGGCCCAAGAGACCCAGTACTTC	CASSNKQGAAQETQYF
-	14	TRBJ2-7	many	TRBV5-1	TGCGCCAGCAGCTTGTGGGACAACTCCTACGAGCAGTACTTC	CASSLWDNSYEQYF
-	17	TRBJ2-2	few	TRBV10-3	TGTGCCATCAGTCCCTCCCCGCGGAGAGGGAACACCGGGGAGCTGTTTTTT	CAISPSPRRGNTGELFF
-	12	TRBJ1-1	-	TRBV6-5	TGTGCCAGCAGCTACAGGGAGACTGAAGCTTTCTTT	CASSYRETEAFF
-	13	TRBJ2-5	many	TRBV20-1	TGCAGTGCCGCCACGGGACAACAAGAGACCCAGTACTTC	CSAATGQQETQYF
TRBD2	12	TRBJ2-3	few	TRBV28	TGTGCCAGCAGTTTGCTAGCGGGCACGCAGTATTTT	CASSLLAGTQYF
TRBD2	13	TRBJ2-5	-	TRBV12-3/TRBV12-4	TGTGCCAGCAGTTTGAGCGGGATAGAGACCCAGTACTTC	CASSLSGIETQYF
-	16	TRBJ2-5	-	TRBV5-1	TGCGCCAGCAGCTTGGCTGGACTAAGCAGAGGAGAGACCCAGTACTTC	CASSLAGLSRGETQYF
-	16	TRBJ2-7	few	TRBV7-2	TGTGCCAGCAGCTTAGAAGTTGGGCGGCTGGGTAACGAGCAGTACTTC	CASSLEVGRLGNEQYF
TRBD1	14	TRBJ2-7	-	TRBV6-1	TGTGCCAGCAGGGGACAGGGAAACTCCTACGAGCAGTACTTC	CASRGQGNSYEQYF
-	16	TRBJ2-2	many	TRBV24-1	TGTGCCACCAGTGATACGTACAGCGCGAACACCGGGGAGCTGTTTTTT	CATSDTYSANTGELFF
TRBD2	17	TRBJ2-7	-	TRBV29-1	TGCAGCGTCCCGGAGACTAGCGGGAGGTCTCGCTCCTACGAGCAGTACTTC	CSVPETSGRSRSYEQYF
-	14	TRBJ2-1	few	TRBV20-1	TGCAGTGCTTGGGACGGGAGCTCCTACAATGAGCAGTTCTTC	CSAWDGSSYNEQFF
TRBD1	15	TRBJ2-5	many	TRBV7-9	TGTGCCAGCAGCCCGGGACAGGGGGGAGGAGAGACCCAGTACTTC	CASSPGQGGGETQYF
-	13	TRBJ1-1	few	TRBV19	TGTGCCAGTAGTATCTGGGAGAACACTGAAGCTTTCTTT	CASSIWENTEAFF
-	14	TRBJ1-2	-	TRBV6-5	TGTGCCAGCAGTTACGGCGGGGCTAACTATGGCTACACCTTC	CASSYGGANYGYTF
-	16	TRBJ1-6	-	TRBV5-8	TGTGCCAGCAGCCTTCTCCCGACAGCCTCTAATTCACCCCTCCACTTT	CASSLLPTASNSPLHF
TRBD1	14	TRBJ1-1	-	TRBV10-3	TGTGCCATCAGCCGGGACAGGGGGTACACTGAAGCTTTCTTT	CAISRDRGYTEAFF
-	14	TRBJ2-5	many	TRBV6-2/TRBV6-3	TGTGCCAGCAGCCATCCAAGAGATCAAGAGACCCAGTACTTC	CASSHPRDQETQYF
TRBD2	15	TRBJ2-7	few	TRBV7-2	TGTGCCAGCACCACAGGAGTAGCGGGATCCTACGAGCAGTACTTC	CASTTGVAGSYEQYF
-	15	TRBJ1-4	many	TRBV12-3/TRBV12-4	TGTGCCAGCAGTTTGGTCGGGTCGTGGGGTGAAAAACTGTTTTTT	CASSLVGSWGEKLFF
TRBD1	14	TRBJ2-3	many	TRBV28	TGTGCCAGCAGTTTATGGGAGCCAGGGGGCGCGCAGTATTTT	CASSLWEPGGAQYF
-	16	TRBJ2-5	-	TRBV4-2	TGTGCCAGCAGCCAAGCAGGAGAGTTTTGGGGAGAGACCCAGTACTTC	CASSQAGEFWGETQYF
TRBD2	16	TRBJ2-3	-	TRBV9	TGTGCCAGCAGCGTCACTTCGGCGGGAGGCACAGATACGCAGTATTTT	CASSVTSAGGTDTQYF
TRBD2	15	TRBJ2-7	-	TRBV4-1	TGCGCCAGCAGCCATTTCAGCGCGGGAGTATACGAGCAGTACTTC	CASSHFSAGVYEQYF
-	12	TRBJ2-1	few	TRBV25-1	TGTGCCAGCTGGGACGGATACAATGAGCAGTTCTTC	CASWDGYNEQFF
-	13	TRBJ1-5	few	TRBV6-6	TGTGCCAGCAGTACCGGGAGGGTTCAGCCCCAGCATTTT	CASSTGRVQPQHF
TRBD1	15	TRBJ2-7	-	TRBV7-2	TGTGCCAGCAGCCCCGACAGGGGGCTCTCCTACGAGCAGTACTTC	CASSPDRGLSYEQYF
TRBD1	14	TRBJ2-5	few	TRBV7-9	TGTGCCAGCAGCTTAAGGACAGGGAGGGAGACCCAGTACTTC	CASSLRTGRETQYF
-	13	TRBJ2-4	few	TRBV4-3	TGCGCCAGCAGCCAAATGGGCTCGGACATTCAGTACTTC	CASSQMGSDIQYF
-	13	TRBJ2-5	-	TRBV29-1	TGCAGCGTTAAGGTGGTGCAGCAAGAGACCCAGTACTTC	CSVKVVQQETQYF
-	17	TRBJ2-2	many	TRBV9	TGTGCCAGCAGCGTAGAGGTTAGGAGGGGCGACACCGGGGAGCTGTTTTTT	CASSVEVRRGDTGELFF